A single sample gave rise to the 2 T cell receptor beta chains below, sequenced in a study of blood T cell repertoires in COVID-19. Clones were read by immunoSEQ multiplex PCR, and TCRdb kept only the in-frame ones, dropping some. The sample includes 70,000 to 80,000 clones, 84% of them seen just once. Sequencing was performed on peripheral blood. Source of these receptors: a human donor in a cohort sampled during active COVID-19.

The chain has TRBV7-2 and TRBJ2-5; 8 positions match TRBD1. The germline CDR1 and CDR2 sequences are SGHTA and FQGNSA. V was pared by 5 bases and J by 5 bases, with 10 bases of the junction left unmatched. This CDR3 is built from 15 residues. Here the CDR3 reads CASSPRTGRWETQYF. CDR3 in DNA: TGTGCCAGCAGCCCGCGGACAGGGAGGTGGGAGACCCAGTACTTC. Looking up the rest from reference TRBV7-2 and TRBJ2-5 gives the full variable domain: GAGVSQSPSNKVTEKGKDVELRCDPISGHTALYWYRQSLGQGLEFLIYFQGNSAPDKSGLPSDRFSAERTGGSVSTLTIQRTQQEDSAVYLCASSPRTGRWETQYFGPGTRLLVL.

J is TRBJ2-5 and V is TRBV5-3; 9 positions agree with TRBD1. TRBV5-3 is an open reading frame whose function is uncertain. The CDR3 is made up of 16 amino acids. With V trimmed by 0 bases and J by 2 bases, 5 bases remained unmatched. This CDR3 reads CARSLDSDRGQETQYF. The CDR3 nucleotides read TGTGCCAGAAGCTTGGATTCCGACAGGGGGCAAGAGACCCAGTACTTC.